This T cell receptor beta chain is drawn from a study of tumor-infiltrating lymphocytes in localized non-small cell lung cancer. Study information: Several tumor histologies, both smoking statuses, and some post-neoadjuvant chemotherapy samples were included. General study results and limits: No T-cell fraction difference was seen between IM1 and IM2 tumors. Technical variation could not be separated from intratumor heterogeneity here. Compared with uninvolved lung, tumors showed higher T cell infiltration by TCRbeta sequencing.

With respect to this clone: The antigen is unknown.

Libraries were prepared by immunoSEQ multiplex PCR; TCRdb keeps only in-frame clonotypes and omits some of them. The repertoire holds a few thousand clones, with 75% to 85% as singletons. Germline CDR1 and CDR2: MNHEY and SVGAGI. This CDR3 comprises 11 residues. The receptor was derived from a human donor with non-small cell lung cancer. The chain has TRBV6-5 and TRBJ2-5; TRBD2 might be the D (6 bases). Input material: uninvolved lung tissue not adjacent to the tumor. The CDR3 protein is CVTGSQETQYF. Written as DNA, the CDR3 is TGTGTCACCGGGAGCCAAGAGACCCAGTACTTC.